The 18 T cell receptor beta chains below all came from one sample that was sequenced in a study of blood T cell repertoires in COVID-19. Using immunoSEQ multiplex PCR, the repertoire was profiled, and TCRdb retains in-frame clones only, with some absent. The table includes a few hundred thousand clones, about nine tenths detected once. Sequences were obtained from peripheral blood. The source of these receptors is a man between 40 and 49 years old who had recovered from COVID-19.

The chain employs TRBV27 and TRBJ2-2; D uncertain. This CDR3 is 14 amino acids long. Trimming cost V 5 bases and J 4 bases, with 11 bases left between them. Germline CDR1 and CDR2: MNHEY and SMNVEV (reference sequence). The CDR3 here is CASSRTLITGELFF. CDR3 coding DNA: TGTGCCAGCAGTCGAACGCTAATCACCGGGGAGCTGTTTTTT.

The gene calls are TRBV6-6 and TRBJ1-4; 7 bases agree with TRBD1. J gave up 8 bases and V 8 bases, and 8 bases lay outside the gene matches. CDR1 is MNHNY, CDR2 SVGAGI, per germline (reference sequence). This CDR3 has 13 residues. CDR3 nucleotide sequence: TGTGCCAGCGTTAATAGGGGGCTCGAAAAACTGTTTTTT. Protein sequence: CASVNRGLEKLFF.

The chain uses TRBV30 and TRBJ2-6; 7 bases align to TRBD1. The CDR3 consists of 15 residues. Germline V gene sequence: CDR1 GTSNPN, CDR2 SVGIG (reference sequence). V lost 5 bases to trimming and J lost 12 bases; unmatched junction nucleotides: 16. The CDR3 DNA is TGTGCCTGGGGTGCGGACAGGCTAGGGTCGGTCGTCCTGACTTTC. This encodes CAWGADRLGSVVLTF. Full variable domain (remainder filled in from reference TRBV30 and TRBJ2-6): SQTIHQWPATLVQPVGSPLSLECTVEGTSNPNLYWYRQAAGRGLQLLFYSVGIGQISSEVPQNLSASRPQDRQFILSSKKLLLSDSGFYLCAWGADRLGSVVLTFGAGSRLTVL.

The gene calls are TRBV3-1 (or the pseudogene TRBV3-2) and TRBJ2-6; D gene uncertain. CDR1 and CDR2 (germline): LGHDT, YNNKEL (reference sequence). This CDR3 is built from 16 residues. V lost 5 bases and J 0 bases, leaving 11 bases between the germline ends. The CDR3 DNA reads TGTGCCAGCAGCAAGCGCAGAGGCTCTGGGGCCAACGTCCTGACTTTC. Translating it yields CASSKRRGSGANVLTF.

The chain carries TRBV19 and TRBJ1-5; tentatively, D is TRBD1 (5 bases). The V end was cut by 6 bases, the J end by 7 bases, with 13 bases between. The CDR3 covers 13 residues. Germline V gives CDR1 LNHDA, CDR2 SQIVND (reference sequence). The CDR3 DNA is TGTGCCAGTAGCGAGGGACTCCCACAGCCCCAGCATTTT. Protein sequence: CASSEGLPQPQHF.

This chain's CDR3 is CASSRSGLYNEQFF. Here the CDR3 DNA reads TGTGCCAGCAGTCGATCTGGACTCTACAATGAGCAGTTCTTC. This chain joins TRBV27 and TRBJ2-1; D may be TRBD2 (5 bases). Deletions cut 5 bases from V and 3 bases from J, with 11 bases between. The CDR3 consists of 14 residues. The germline gives CDR1 MNHEY, CDR2 SMNVEV (reference sequence).

V gene TRBV3-1 (or the pseudogene TRBV3-2) combines with J gene TRBJ2-5, with D possibly matching TRBD1 (5 bases). The V gene's germline CDR1 is LGHDT and CDR2 YNNKEL (reference sequence). V was clipped by 0 bases and J by 2 bases, with 10 bases between them. CDR3 length: 15 residues. For the CDR3, the DNA is TGTGCCAGCAGCCAAGATAGACAGCCGCAAGAGACCCAGTACTTC. Its translation is CASSQDRQPQETQYF.

The chain employs TRBV18 and TRBJ2-5; 7 bases map to TRBD1. Germline V lookup: CDR1 KGHSH, CDR2 LQKENI. This CDR3 region has 14 residues. J lost 2 bases, V lost 3 bases, and 3 bases had no gene match. The CDR3 nucleotides are TGTGCCAGCTCACCGCTGGGACAGCAAGAGACCCAGTACTTC. It codes for CASSPLGQQETQYF.

The chain recombines TRBV12-3 or TRBV12-4 with TRBJ1-5; tentatively, D is TRBD1 (5 bases). With 7 bases removed from V and 9 bases from J, the gap between germline ends came to 16 bases. CDR3 length: 13 amino acids. CDR3 sequence: CASTQGDSTPQHF. In DNA, the CDR3 is TGTGCCAGCACCCAAGGGGATTCTACGCCCCAGCATTTT.

This chain joins TRBV19 and TRBJ2-2, with D possibly matching TRBD1 (5 bases). Germline CDR1 reads LNHDA; CDR2 reads SQIVND (reference sequence). This CDR3 spans 14 amino acids. Trimming shortened V by 6 bases and J by 1 base, and 9 bases separated the two germline ends. The CDR3: CASRGQLNTGELFF. In nucleotides, the CDR3 is TGTGCCAGTAGAGGACAATTGAACACCGGGGAGCTGTTTTTT.

V usage is TRBV6-6 and J usage is TRBJ2-1; 7 nucleotides line up with TRBD1. Germline trimming cut 2 bases from V and 7 bases from J; bases unmatched to any gene: 8. The CDR3 sequence is 15 residues long. CDR1 MNHNY and CDR2 SVGAGI come from the germline V gene (reference sequence). The CDR3 region has the DNA TGTGCCAGCAGTTACGAAGGGGGCTATGGAAATGAGCAGTTCTTC. Translated: CASSYEGGYGNEQFF.

The gene calls are TRBV5-4 and TRBJ2-5; TRBD1 aligns across 10 bases. CDR3 length: 14 amino acids. The V gene end was trimmed by 4 bases and the J gene end by 4 bases; junction bases not matched to a gene: 4. The V gene's germline CDR1 is SGHNT and CDR2 YYREEE (reference sequence). The CDR3 sequence: CASSLRQGAETQYF. Written as DNA, the CDR3 is TGTGCCAGCAGCCTCCGACAGGGGGCAGAGACCCAGTACTTC.

The rearrangement joins TRBV7-9 to TRBJ2-5; D unresolved. The CDR3 covers 13 residues. Germline lookup yields CDR1 SEHNR and CDR2 FQNEAQ (reference sequence). Trimming pared 1 base from V and 3 bases from J, leaving 6 bases between. This CDR3 reads CASSLGQKETQYF. In nucleotides, the CDR3 is TGTGCCAGCAGCTTAGGGCAGAAAGAGACCCAGTACTTC. Complete variable domain (other parts from reference TRBV7-9 and TRBJ2-5): DTGVSQNPRHKITKRGQNVTFRCDPISEHNRLYWYRQTLGQGPEFLTYFQNEAQLEKSRLLSDRFSAERPKGSFSTLEIQRTEQGDSAMYLCASSLGQKETQYFGPGTRLLVL.

This chain joins TRBV7-3 and TRBJ2-7, with TRBD2 matching 10 bases. Trimming cost V 1 base and J 5 bases; bases outside gene matches: 11. The CDR3 loop spans 17 amino acids. Per germline, CDR1 SGHTA and CDR2 FQGTGA. The CDR3 DNA follows: TGTGCCAGCAGCTTAAGAGCGGGAGGGCCCGGGATAAACGAGCAGTACTTC. Residues: CASSLRAGGPGINEQYF.

J is TRBJ2-7 and V is TRBV3-1 (or the pseudogene TRBV3-2), with TRBD2 matching 14 bases. Germline V gene sequence: CDR1 LGHDT, CDR2 YNNKEL (reference sequence). There are 16 residues in the CDR3. The junction had 6 bases not matched to a gene; V was cut back by 4 bases and J by 4 bases. CDR3 region: CASSRGTSGGRYEQYF. CDR3 DNA: TGTGCCAGCAGCCGAGGGACTAGCGGGGGTCGTTACGAGCAGTACTTC.

J is TRBJ1-1 and V is TRBV6-5; D might be TRBD1 (6 bases). The CDR3 runs 16 residues. The germline gives CDR1 MNHEY, CDR2 SVGAGI. Between the trimmed V and J ends, which lost 0 bases and 3 bases, there was a span of 14 bases. This chain's CDR3 is CASSYSGTQGHTEAFF. Here the CDR3 DNA reads TGTGCCAGCAGTTACTCCGGGACACAGGGTCACACTGAAGCTTTCTTT.

In DNA form, the CDR3 reads TGTGCCAGCAGCCTTAAGGGGCCCGGGACATCGAACACTGAAGCTTTCTTT. Its protein product is CASSLKGPGTSNTEAFF. The chain has TRBV21-1 and TRBJ1-1; TRBD1, the D gene given by the table, was not confirmed from the DNA. TRBV21-1 is a pseudogene segment. This CDR3 spans 17 amino acids.

The rearrangement joins TRBV5-1 to TRBJ1-1, with 8 positions matching TRBD1. CDR1 is SGHRS, CDR2 YFSETQ, per germline. V shed 5 bases and J 7 bases; nucleotides not matched to a gene: 10. The CDR3 has 14 amino acids. Written as DNA, the CDR3 is TGCGCCAGCAGAAACAGGGGGGCTACGAATGAAGCTTTCTTT. Its protein product is CASRNRGATNEAFF. Full variable domain (outside the CDR3, taken from reference TRBV5-1 and TRBJ1-1): KAGVTQTPRYLIKTRGQQVTLSCSPISGHRSVSWYQQTPGQGLQFLFEYFSETQRNKGNFPGRFSGRQFSNSRSEMNVSTLELGDSALYLCASRNRGATNEAFFGQGTRLTVV.